This T cell receptor (beta chain) was found in a study of T cells in Graves' hyperthyroidism and ophthalmopathy (dated 2019 in TCRdb). About the investigation overall: Peripheral blood was sampled at the time of initial diagnosis, prior to any treatment. The paper reports TCR Vbeta CDR3 sequencing of some 140 peripheral blood samples: 40 to 45 ophthalmopathy, fewer than 80 hyperthyroidism and 17 progressor patients. The approximately 100 discovery patients were randomly divided into training and test sets at a 7:3 ratio. The study also compared thyroid tissue and blood T-cell repertoires from five or six Graves' hyperthyroidism patients. To identify distinguishing TCR V-J signatures, a discovery cohort of about 100 patients was used, comprising approximately 40 with Graves' ophthalmopathy and 57 with stable Graves' hyperthyroidism. After blood sampling, hyperthyroidism patients were treated with methimazole at a starting dose of 30 mg daily, and ophthalmopathy patients were treated with high-dose intravenous methylprednisolone. Whether ophthalmopathy could be predicted prospectively was tested in an independent validation cohort made up of about 20 hyperthyroidism patients plus 17 patients who later progressed to ophthalmopathy. Findings and caveats that apply to the study as a whole: Most expanded thyroid clonotypes (frequency above 0.001) were also found in blood, which suggests that blood repertoires may mirror thyroid immune responses. Sample size was not statistically predetermined, and investigators were not blinded to group allocation. A 13 V-J signature model separated ophthalmopathy from stable hyperthyroidism, with just over 85% sensitivity and about 81% specificity in cross-validation and 80%/75% in testing. In validation, the model predicted progression to ophthalmopathy a median of 6.5 months before onset, with over 55% sensitivity and 72.22% specificity.

The hyperthyroidism patients were between 18 and 65 years old and newly diagnosed, with a disease duration of less than 2 months. The study excluded patients with uncontrolled infections, other autoimmune diseases, pregnancy or lactation. Diagnoses relied on clinical symptoms, serum thyroxine and TRAb, thyroid ultrasound and orbital computed tomography. For progressor patients, blood was drawn at the first diagnosis of hyperthyroidism, before any ophthalmopathy symptoms had appeared. Ficoll-Paque density gradient centrifugation was used to isolate PBMCs from 8 to 10 ml of fresh peripheral blood. Progressor patients were first diagnosed with Graves' hyperthyroidism and then developed ophthalmopathy during follow-up. Total RNA was extracted with Trizol reagent, and quality was checked on an Agilent 2100 Bioanalyzer. The TCR beta CDR3 regions were amplified from the RNA transcripts. The first round of RT-PCR for the TCR CDR3 was performed with the HTBI primer set and the Qiagen OneStep RT-PCR kit. A second multiplex PCR round built the libraries, followed by size selection and purification. The libraries were sequenced on an Illumina HiSeq2000 using paired-end 100 bp reads. Per the source publication's procedure: SOAPnuke was used to process the raw data, removing reads that contained adapters or uncalled bases, had a mean Phred below 15, or lacked an exact match to the constant primer or identifier. High-quality paired reads were merged using COPE v1.2.5, and each unique nucleotide sequence was defined as a clonotype. MiTCR v1.1 was used to align the clonotypes against IMGT TRBV, TRBD and TRBJ reference segments. The analysis was restricted to V-J combinations with a frequency above 0.0001, which together covered 99.2% of the repertoires. A TCS score was defined as the ratio between F50 (clonal expansion) and ExV (chaos), using BLOSUM62-based TCRdist between CDR3 peptides within each V-J. Welch's t-statistics and random forest reduced approximately 520 V-J features to under 15, which were used in a naive Bayes classifier (R e1071). TCRdb took the public reads, trimmed them with fastp at Q25, ran MiXCR for clone calling and kept in-frame beta chains. Each entry merges the rows of one CDR3 protein and shows their most common DNA and genes. The V and J calls and clone size are TCRdb's, not the authors'. The sample has around 350,000 distinct CDR3 sequences on record, 15% to 18% of them singletons. The biggest ten clones account for roughly a quarter of the sample.

Deletion took 0 bases off V and 0 bases off J, with a span of 17 bases between the germline ends. The CDR3, cysteine through phenylalanine, is 17 amino acids long. The CDR3 DNA has 51 bases and is translated from base 1. As encoded in the germline V gene (reference sequence), CDR1 is DFQATT while CDR2 is SNEGSKA. For this clonotype: The antigen it recognizes is unknown. Base qualities are not at hand, and no much larger clone is one base apart.

The TCR comes from a woman aged 18 to 35 with Graves' hyperthyroidism that later progressed to Graves' ophthalmopathy. The specimen sequenced was blood. This sequence uses TRBV20-1 and TRBJ1-1; a tentative D match to TRBD1 spans 5 bases. CDR3 protein: CSARDYRDPGMNTEAFF. The sequence in DNA is TGCAGTGCTAGAGATTATAGGGACCCCGGCATGAACACTGAAGCTTTCTTT.